This entry features one TCR beta chain sequence. Its antigen is still unknown. This entry comes from a study of CD4+ T cells in melanoma. Method: immunoSEQ multiplex PCR; TCRdb's copy keeps in-frame clones and lacks some. The sample lists roughly 110,000 clones, roughly 90% seen once, with around 3% in the top ten. Study-level points and caveats: In melanoma, neoantigen-specific CD4+ T cells reportedly differed in differentiation state. A reported correlation linked neoantigen-specific CD4+ T cells to CD8+, macrophage and B cell function.

The germline V gene has CDR1 LNHNV and CDR2 YYDKDF (reference sequence). This CDR3 has 12 residues. Trimming shortened V by 4 bases and J by 3 bases, and 4 bases separated the two germline ends. The origin of this receptor is a human donor with melanoma. The chain uses TRBV15 and TRBJ2-1, with D uncertain. Sequencing used peripheral blood. The DNA of the CDR3 is TGTGCCACCAGCAACTACTACAATGAGCAGTTCTTC. Translating it yields CATSNYYNEQFF.